This record covers a single T cell receptor (beta chain). What it recognizes is unknown. The data originate from a study of Graves' ophthalmopathy and Graves' hyperthyroidism. In the study overall: There was a collection of peripheral blood at initial diagnosis, before any treatment. Study results and caveats: In blood, most expanded thyroid clonotypes above 0.001 frequency were also detected. A classifier, a 13-signature model, separated ophthalmopathy from stable hyperthyroidism with approximately 88% sensitivity and about 82% specificity.

The CDR3 has 19 amino acids. V dropped 4 bases and J dropped 3; count of bases not matched to a gene: 14. Germline assignment: CDR1 MGHDK and CDR2 SYGVNS. RNA transcripts served as template for amplifying TCR beta CDR3 sequences. RT-PCR with HTBI primers came first, then second-round multiplex PCR. A single record per CDR3 protein comes from TCRdb applying MiXCR to the multiplex PCR reads. Here the sample spans about 50,000 distinct CDR3 sequences, roughly half being singletons. Ophthalmopathy donors showed moderate-to-severe activity, CAS ≥3, NOSPECS ≥4 and a duration under 3 months. The sequenced sample was peripheral blood. This rearrangement joins TRBV25-1 to TRBJ2-7; 14 nucleotides align to TRBD2. This TCR derives from an adult woman with Graves' ophthalmopathy. The CDR3 DNA follows: TGTGCCAGCAGTGTCGACACCGGGACTAGCGGGAGTTCGGGCTACGAGCAGTACTTC. Translation: CASSVDTGTSGSSGYEQYF.